Below, 26 T cell receptor beta chains from the same sample are listed, as sequenced in a study of T cell responses to AZD1222 COVID-19 vaccine. Profiling relied on immunoSEQ multiplex PCR, and the TCRdb table lists in-frame clones only, not all of them. The sample lists under 200,000 clones, under 95% occurring once. The sample consisted of peripheral blood, taken 28 days after the second AZD1222 dose. The receptor source for this set is an adult who received the AZD1222 COVID-19 vaccine.

Points on this clone: One end of the junction does not line up with germline, which may come from a read error. The chain links TRBV7-9 to TRBJ2-7; D is possibly TRBD2 (6 bases). The CDR3 runs 14 residues. Per germline, CDR1 SEHNR and CDR2 FQNEAQ (reference sequence). CDR3 nucleotide sequence: TGTGCCAGCAGTTTAGGCGGGGTTGGCTACGAGCAGTACTTC. Translation gives CASSLGGVGYEQYF.

This sequence joins TRBV27 and TRBJ2-6; TRBD1 aligns across 11 bases. The germline V gene encodes CDR1 MNHEY and CDR2 SMNVEV (reference sequence). With V trimmed by 3 bases and J by 0 bases, 1 base remained unmatched. The CDR3 extends over 17 amino acids. The CDR3: CASSFGTGGSGANVLTF. The DNA of the CDR3 is TGTGCCAGCAGTTTTGGGACAGGGGGCTCTGGGGCCAACGTCCTGACTTTC. The full variable domain, in which reference TRBV27 and TRBJ2-6 provide the parts outside the CDR3, is EAQVTQNPRYLITVTGKKLTVTCSQNMNHEYMSWYRQDPGLGLRQIYYSMNVEVTDKGDVPEGYKVSRKEKRNFPLILESPSPNQTSLYFCASSFGTGGSGANVLTFGAGSRLTVL.

This clone appeared a single time. The rearrangement uses TRBV27 and TRBJ1-2, with TRBD1 as a possible D gene (6 bases). The CDR3 runs to 14 residues. V gave up 5 bases and J gave up 7 bases, with 17 bases separating them. Looked up from germline, CDR1 is MNHEY and CDR2 is SMNVEV (reference sequence). Here the CDR3 reads CASSAGTLTSGYTF. The CDR3 coding sequence is TGTGCCAGCAGTGCCGGGACACTTACCAGTGGCTACACCTTC.

This sequence joins TRBV19 and TRBJ2-7, with a tentative D call TRBD2 (5 bases). The CDR3 sequence is 13 residues long. Germline values: CDR1 LNHDA, CDR2 SQIVND (reference sequence). V shed 2 bases and J shed 4 bases, with 9 bases lying between them. The CDR3 DNA reads as TGTGCCAGTAGTATAAGCGGTGCTTACGAGCAGTACTTC. Residues: CASSISGAYEQYF.

The rearrangement joins TRBV7-9 to TRBJ2-6; TRBD1 is a possible D gene (5 bases). With 2 bases removed from V and 0 bases from J, the gap between germline ends came to 11 bases. The germline V gene encodes CDR1 SEHNR and CDR2 FQNEAQ (reference sequence). This CDR3 region has 17 residues. The CDR3 DNA sequence: TGTGCCAGCAGCTTAAGCTCAGGGCACTCTGGGGCCAACGTCCTGACTTTC. Translation: CASSLSSGHSGANVLTF.

The CDR3 here is CASSELAVHNEQFF. The CDR3 DNA sequence: TGTGCCAGCAGTGAACTAGCGGTCCACAATGAGCAGTTCTTC. The gene calls are TRBV2 and TRBJ2-1; 7 bases agree with TRBD2. The CDR3 is 14 residues long. The germline V gene has CDR1 SNHLY and CDR2 FYNNEI. V dropped 2 bases and J dropped 5; count of bases not matched to a gene: 3.

The genes are TRBV30 and TRBJ1-2; tentatively, D is TRBD1 (5 bases). V was trimmed by 4 bases and J by 8 bases, leaving 17 bases between them. Germline CDR1 GTSNPN, CDR2 SVGIG (reference sequence). This CDR3 has 13 amino acids. The CDR3 here is CAWTIRDLSGYTF. The CDR3 nucleotides are TGTGCCTGGACCATACGGGACCTTTCGGGCTACACCTTC.

V and J are TRBV5-1 and TRBJ1-1, with D hard to call. This CDR3 has 15 residues. Trimming took 0 bases from V and 0 from J, leaving 9 bases between them. CDR1 and CDR2 from the germline V gene are SGHRS and YFSETQ. The CDR3 nucleotides are TGCGCCAGCAGCTTGGCGGCAAGCATGAACACTGAAGCTTTCTTT. This codes for CASSLAASMNTEAFF. The variable domain in full, completed from reference TRBV5-1 and TRBJ1-1, reads KAGVTQTPRYLIKTRGQQVTLSCSPISGHRSVSWYQQTPGQGLQFLFEYFSETQRNKGNFPGRFSGRQFSNSRSEMNVSTLELGDSALYLCASSLAASMNTEAFFGQGTRLTVV.

V is TRBV5-6 and J is TRBJ2-1; D is undetermined. This CDR3 spans 16 amino acids. Germline V CDR1 and CDR2: SGHDT, YYEEEE. The V and J ends lost 2 bases and 3 bases respectively, with 15 bases between them. The CDR3 here is CASSLLSPPNYNEQFF. DNA of the CDR3: TGTGCCAGCAGCTTATTGTCTCCCCCAAACTACAATGAGCAGTTCTTC.

The table lists this clone with a count of one. This rearrangement joins TRBV18 to TRBJ1-1; D ambiguous. Trimming shortened V by 3 bases and J by 2 bases, and 1 base separated the two germline ends. The CDR3 length is 11 residues. Germline V CDR1 and CDR2: KGHSH, LQKENI. CDR3 amino acids: CASSPNTEAFF. The CDR3 DNA is TGTGCCAGCTCACCTAACACTGAAGCTTTCTTT. Looking up the rest from reference TRBV18 and TRBJ1-1 gives the full variable domain: NAGVMQNPRHLVRRRGQEARLRCSPMKGHSHVYWYRQLPEEGLKFMVYLQKENIIDESGMPKERFSAEFPKEGPSILRIQQVVRGDSAAYFCASSPNTEAFFGQGTRLTVV.

This chain links TRBV4-2 with TRBJ1-1; D is unresolved. Trimming took 1 base from V and 1 from J, leaving 13 bases between them. Germline V gives CDR1 LGHNA, CDR2 YNFKEQ. The CDR3 length is 16 residues. The DNA of the CDR3 is TGTGCCAGCAGCCAAGGATCTCCTGCTGGGAACACTGAAGCTTTCTTT. Encoded protein: CASSQGSPAGNTEAFF.

The rearrangement uses TRBV27 and TRBJ1-1, with D hard to call. V gave up 1 base and J gave up 4 bases, with 10 bases separating them. This CDR3 has 14 amino acids. Germline V gene sequence: CDR1 MNHEY, CDR2 SMNVEV (reference sequence). The CDR3 nucleotides are TGTGCCAGCAGTTTATTTGCAGGTCTCACTGAAGCTTTCTTT. The encoded protein is CASSLFAGLTEAFF.

The rearrangement links TRBV29-1 to TRBJ1-1; possible D gene TRBD1, 5 bases. This CDR3 contains 12 residues. The V gene's germline CDR1 is SQVTM and CDR2 ANQGSEA. Trimming took 5 bases from V and 2 from J, leaving 9 bases between them. The CDR3 reads CSVRQFNTEAFF. The CDR3 region has the DNA TGCAGCGTTAGACAGTTTAACACTGAAGCTTTCTTT.

The J gene is TRBJ2-2, the V gene TRBV5-8, with a possible D match to TRBD2 (5 bases). V was clipped by 0 bases and J by 0 bases, with 18 bases between them. CDR1 is SGHTS, CDR2 YDEGEE, per germline. The CDR3 is 19 amino acids. In DNA, the CDR3 is TGTGCCAGCAGCTTGGGGCGGGCCATATCCGGCGCGAACACCGGGGAGCTGTTTTTT. It encodes CASSLGRAISGANTGELFF.

The CDR3, as DNA: TGTGCCAGCTCACCACCGGGCAGGGGTCTGGGGGCGAACACTGAAGCTTTCTTT. It specifies CASSPPGRGLGANTEAFF. The chain links TRBV18 to TRBJ1-1, with D possibly TRBD1 on 6 matching bases. Germline loops: CDR1 KGHSH, CDR2 LQKENI. The V and J ends lost 0 bases and 1 base respectively, with 18 bases between them. CDR3 size: 18 residues.

The chain has TRBV4-1 and TRBJ2-7; no firm D call. V was cut by 0 bases and J by 0 bases, with 12 bases left in between. CDR3 length: 16 amino acids. Germline-derived CDR1 and CDR2 are MGHRA and YSYEKL. CDR3 DNA: TGCGCCAGCAGCCAAGAGGTAGTCAGCAGCTCCTACGAGCAGTACTTC. Its translation is CASSQEVVSSSYEQYF.

V and J are TRBV30 and TRBJ2-3, with D tentatively TRBD2 (7 bases). Trimming shortened V by 4 bases and J by 2 bases, and 13 bases separated the two germline ends. There are 14 residues in the CDR3. Germline V gives CDR1 GTSNPN, CDR2 SVGIG (reference sequence). CDR3 protein: CAWNAGAHTDTQYF. The CDR3 DNA reads as TGTGCCTGGAACGCGGGGGCCCACACAGATACGCAGTATTTT.

This clone was recorded only once. The chain carries TRBV6-5 and TRBJ1-6; tentative D call: TRBD1 (5 bases). CDR1 MNHEY and CDR2 SVGAGI come from the germline V gene. The CDR3 has 15 amino acids. V lost 8 bases to trimming and J lost 0 bases, with 11 bases between them. The CDR3 region is CASLGGDSYNSPLHF. CDR3 DNA sequence: TGTGCCAGCCTGGGGGGAGACTCCTATAATTCACCCCTCCACTTT.

V and J are TRBV5-6 and TRBJ2-7; unclear D gene. V gave up 0 bases and J gave up 0 bases, with 10 bases separating them. CDR3 length equals 15 residues. Germline V gives CDR1 SGHDT, CDR2 YYEEEE. DNA of the CDR3: TGTGCCAGCAGCTTGGAAAACAGCGTCTCCTACGAGCAGTACTTC. Protein: CASSLENSVSYEQYF.

On this clone itself: The junction differs from germline at one of its ends, possibly a read error. The chain employs TRBV7-7 and TRBJ2-7, with D perhaps given as TRBD1 or TRBD2 (5 bases each). The CDR3 totals 15 residues. The germline gives CDR1 SSHAT, CDR2 FNYEAQ (reference sequence). This CDR3 is CASSSGTGFSYEQYF. CDR3 in DNA: TGTGCTAGCAGCTCCGGGACGGGGTTCTCCTACGAGCAGTACTTC.

This rearrangement joins TRBV9 to TRBJ1-3; 7 bases align to TRBD1. The CDR3 length is 16 residues. CDR1 SGDLS and CDR2 YYNGEE come from the germline V gene. Unmatched junction bases numbered 6, after V lost 0 bases and J lost 3 bases. The CDR3 reads CASSVGTGEVGNTIYF. In DNA form, the CDR3 reads TGTGCCAGCAGCGTAGGCACAGGGGAAGTTGGAAACACCATATATTTT.

This clone was seen once. The rearrangement joins TRBV18 to TRBJ1-1, with D uncertain. Germline V CDR1 and CDR2: KGHSH, LQKENI. Trimming left V 3 bases short and J 1 base short, with 9 bases between. This CDR3 spans 14 amino acids. CDR3 protein: CASSPRDGNTEAFF. CDR3 DNA: TGTGCCAGCTCACCTCGGGATGGGAACACTGAAGCTTTCTTT.

V is TRBV4-2 and J is TRBJ1-1; D ambiguous. Deletions cut 0 bases from V and 0 bases from J, with 8 bases between. Germline CDR1 is LGHNA and CDR2 is YNFKEQ. The CDR3 has 15 residues. This chain's CDR3 is CASSQDIFMNTEAFF. The CDR3 DNA reads TGTGCCAGCAGCCAAGATATTTTTATGAACACTGAAGCTTTCTTT.

The chain combines TRBV24-1 with TRBJ1-4, with unresolved D. Germline CDR1 KGHDR, CDR2 SFDVKD. This CDR3 comprises 14 residues. Trimming took off 0 bases at V and 2 bases at J, with 3 bases between the two ends. This CDR3 is CATSDLDTNEKLFF. The CDR3 DNA sequence: TGTGCCACCAGTGATTTGGACACTAATGAAAAACTGTTTTTT.

J is TRBJ1-5 and V is TRBV10-3; D is unresolved. V was cut by 4 bases and J by 3 bases, with 7 bases left in between. The CDR3 runs to 13 residues. CDR1 is ENHRY, CDR2 SYGVKD, per germline. The CDR3 sequence is CAISAGNNQPQHF. The CDR3 nucleotides are TGTGCCATCAGTGCCGGGAACAATCAGCCCCAGCATTTT.

The table lists this clone with a count of one. The chain has TRBV7-9 and TRBJ2-7; no firm D call. CDR1 SEHNR and CDR2 FQNEAQ come from the germline V gene (reference sequence). Between the trimmed V and J ends, which lost 5 bases and 3 bases, there was a span of 14 bases. This CDR3 spans 14 amino acids. The CDR3 DNA reads TGTGCCAGCAGCCCTACCCGTCAGATCTACGAGCAGTACTTC. It translates to CASSPTRQIYEQYF.